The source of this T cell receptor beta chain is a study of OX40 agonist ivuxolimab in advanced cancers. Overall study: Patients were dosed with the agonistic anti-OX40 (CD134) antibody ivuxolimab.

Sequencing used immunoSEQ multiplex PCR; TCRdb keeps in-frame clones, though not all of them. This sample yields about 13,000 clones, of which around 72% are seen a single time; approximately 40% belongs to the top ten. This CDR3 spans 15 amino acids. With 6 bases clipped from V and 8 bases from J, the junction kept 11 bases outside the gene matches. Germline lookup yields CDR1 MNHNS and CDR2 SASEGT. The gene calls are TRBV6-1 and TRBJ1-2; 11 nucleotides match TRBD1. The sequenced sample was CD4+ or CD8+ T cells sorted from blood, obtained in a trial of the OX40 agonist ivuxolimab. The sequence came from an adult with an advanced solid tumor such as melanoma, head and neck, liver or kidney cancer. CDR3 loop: CASRSGTGGLGGYTF. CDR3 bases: TGTGCCAGCAGATCCGGGACAGGGGGGCTGGGAGGCTACACCTTC.